The sequence of this T cell receptor (beta chain) was determined in a study of T cells in Graves' hyperthyroidism and ophthalmopathy. On the study more broadly: Upon initial diagnosis and before any treatment, peripheral blood was collected.

The CDR3 regions of TCR beta were amplified from RNA transcripts. First-round RT-PCR targeting the TCR CDR3 was performed with the HTBI primer set. MiXCR, applied by TCRdb to the multiplex PCR reads, yields one record per CDR3 protein. This sample carries about 640,000 distinct CDR3 sequences, less than 25% of them seen once, and the ten largest clones take around a third. Germline CDR1 SNHLY, CDR2 FYNNEI. The CDR3 is 15 amino acids. V trimming: 7 bases; J trimming: 1 base; junction bases outside the gene matches: 8. Investigators excluded patients with uncontrolled infection, other autoimmune disease, pregnancy or lactation.

The specimen was blood. This chain uses TRBV2 with TRBJ2-7; 9 bases line up with TRBD1. This receptor was taken from a man aged 30-40 years with Graves' ophthalmopathy. Here the CDR3 DNA reads TGTGCCAGCAATCAGGGACAGGGTGGTTCCTACGAGCAGTACTTC. Encoded protein: CASNQGQGGSYEQYF.